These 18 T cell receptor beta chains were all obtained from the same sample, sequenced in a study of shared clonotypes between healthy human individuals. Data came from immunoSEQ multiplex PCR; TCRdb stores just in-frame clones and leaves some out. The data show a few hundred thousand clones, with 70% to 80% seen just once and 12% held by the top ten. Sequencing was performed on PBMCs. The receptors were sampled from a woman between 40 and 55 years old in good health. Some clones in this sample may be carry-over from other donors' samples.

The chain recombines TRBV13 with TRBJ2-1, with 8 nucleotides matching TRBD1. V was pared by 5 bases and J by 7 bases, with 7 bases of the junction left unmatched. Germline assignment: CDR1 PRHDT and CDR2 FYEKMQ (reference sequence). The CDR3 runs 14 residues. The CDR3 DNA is TGTGCCAGCAGCCAGAGAACAGGGGGGAATGAGCAGTTCTTC. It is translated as CASSQRTGGNEQFF.

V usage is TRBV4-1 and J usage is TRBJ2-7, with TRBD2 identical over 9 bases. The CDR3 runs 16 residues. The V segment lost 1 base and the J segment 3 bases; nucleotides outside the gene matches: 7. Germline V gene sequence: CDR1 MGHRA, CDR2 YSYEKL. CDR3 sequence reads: CASSQGRAGGDYEQYF. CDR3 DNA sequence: TGCGCCAGCAGCCAAGGCCGCGCGGGAGGGGACTACGAGCAGTACTTC.

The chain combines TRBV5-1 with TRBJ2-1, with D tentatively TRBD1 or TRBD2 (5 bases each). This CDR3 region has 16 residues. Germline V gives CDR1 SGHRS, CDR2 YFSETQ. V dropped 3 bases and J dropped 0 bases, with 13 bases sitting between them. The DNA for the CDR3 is TGCGCCAGCAGCTCAGGGACCGCCAGCTCCTACAATGAGCAGTTCTTC. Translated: CASSSGTASSYNEQFF. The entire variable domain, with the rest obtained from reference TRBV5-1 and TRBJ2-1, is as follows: KAGVTQTPRYLIKTRGQQVTLSCSPISGHRSVSWYQQTPGQGLQFLFEYFSETQRNKGNFPGRFSGRQFSNSRSEMNVSTLELGDSALYLCASSSGTASSYNEQFFGPGTRLTVL.

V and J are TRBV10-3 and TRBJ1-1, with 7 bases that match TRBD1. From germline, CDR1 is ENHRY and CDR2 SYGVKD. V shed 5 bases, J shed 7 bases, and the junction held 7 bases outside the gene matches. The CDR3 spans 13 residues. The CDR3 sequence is CAISINRGSEAFF. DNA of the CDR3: TGTGCCATCAGTATAAACAGGGGAAGTGAAGCTTTCTTT.

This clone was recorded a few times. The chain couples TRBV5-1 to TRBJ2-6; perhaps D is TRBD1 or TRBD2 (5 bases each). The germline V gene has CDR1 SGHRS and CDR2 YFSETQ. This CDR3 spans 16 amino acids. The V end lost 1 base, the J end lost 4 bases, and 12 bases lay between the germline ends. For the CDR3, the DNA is TGCGCCAGCAGCTTGAATCCAGGGAGCGGGGCCAACGTCCTGACTTTC. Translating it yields CASSLNPGSGANVLTF.

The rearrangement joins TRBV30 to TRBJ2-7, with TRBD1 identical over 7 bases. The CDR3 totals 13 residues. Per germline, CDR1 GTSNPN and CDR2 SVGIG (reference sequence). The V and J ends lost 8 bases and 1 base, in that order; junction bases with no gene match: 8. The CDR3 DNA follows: TGTGCCGGAGGACAGGACGGATCCTACGAGCAGTACTTC. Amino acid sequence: CAGGQDGSYEQYF. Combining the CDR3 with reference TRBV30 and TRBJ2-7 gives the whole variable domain SQTIHQWPATLVQPVGSPLSLECTVEGTSNPNLYWYRQAAGRGLQLLFYSVGIGQISSEVPQNLSASRPQDRQFILSSKKLLLSDSGFYLCAGGQDGSYEQYFGPGTRLTVT.

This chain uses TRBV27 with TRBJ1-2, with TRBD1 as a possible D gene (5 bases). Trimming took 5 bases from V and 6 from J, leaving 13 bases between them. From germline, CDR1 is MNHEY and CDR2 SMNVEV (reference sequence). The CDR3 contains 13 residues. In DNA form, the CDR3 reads TGTGCCAGCAGTGCCTTTTCGGGGGATGGCTACACCTTC. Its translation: CASSAFSGDGYTF.

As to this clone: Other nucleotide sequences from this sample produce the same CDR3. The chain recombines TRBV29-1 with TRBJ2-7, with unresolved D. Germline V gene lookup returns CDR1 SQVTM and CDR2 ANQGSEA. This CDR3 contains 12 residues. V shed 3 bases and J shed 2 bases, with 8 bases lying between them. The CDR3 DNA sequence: TGCAGCGTTGAGGATAGGGCCTACGAGCAGTACTTC. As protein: CSVEDRAYEQYF.

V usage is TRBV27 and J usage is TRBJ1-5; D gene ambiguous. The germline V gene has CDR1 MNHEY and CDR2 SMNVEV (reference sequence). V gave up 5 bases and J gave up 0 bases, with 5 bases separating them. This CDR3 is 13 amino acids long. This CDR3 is CASSPDSNQPQHF. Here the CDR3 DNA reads TGTGCCAGCAGTCCCGATAGCAATCAGCCCCAGCATTTT.

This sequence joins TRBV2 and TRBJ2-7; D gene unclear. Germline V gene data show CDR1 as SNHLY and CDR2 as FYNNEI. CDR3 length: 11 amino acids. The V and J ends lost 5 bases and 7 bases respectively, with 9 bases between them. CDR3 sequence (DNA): TGTGCCAGCAGTACTTACGTGGAGCAGTACTTC. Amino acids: CASSTYVEQYF.

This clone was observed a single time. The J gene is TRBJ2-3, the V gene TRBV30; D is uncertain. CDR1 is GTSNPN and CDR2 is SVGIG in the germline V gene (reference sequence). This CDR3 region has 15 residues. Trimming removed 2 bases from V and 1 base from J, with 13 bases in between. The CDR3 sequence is CAWSRVNIGTDTQYF. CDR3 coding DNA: TGTGCCTGGAGTAGAGTCAACATCGGCACAGATACGCAGTATTTT.

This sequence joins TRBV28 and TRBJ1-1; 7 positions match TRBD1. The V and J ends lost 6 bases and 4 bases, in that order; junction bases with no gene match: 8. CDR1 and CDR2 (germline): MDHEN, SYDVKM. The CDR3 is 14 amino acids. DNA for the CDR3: TGTGCCAGCAGAAACCGACAGGGCGGCACTGAAGCTTTCTTT. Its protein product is CASRNRQGGTEAFF. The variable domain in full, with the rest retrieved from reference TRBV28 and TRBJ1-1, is DVKVTQSSRYLVKRTGEKVFLECVQDMDHENMFWYRQDPGLGLRLIYFSYDVKMKEKGDIPEGYSVSREKKERFSLILESASTNQTSMYLCASRNRQGGTEAFFGQGTRLTVV.

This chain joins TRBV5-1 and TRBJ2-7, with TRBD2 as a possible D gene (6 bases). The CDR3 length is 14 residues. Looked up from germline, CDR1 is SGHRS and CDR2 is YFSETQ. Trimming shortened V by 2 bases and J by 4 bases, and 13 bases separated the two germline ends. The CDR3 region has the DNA TGCGCCAGCAGCTTCGCCAGGGAGGATTACGAGCAGTACTTC. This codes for CASSFAREDYEQYF.

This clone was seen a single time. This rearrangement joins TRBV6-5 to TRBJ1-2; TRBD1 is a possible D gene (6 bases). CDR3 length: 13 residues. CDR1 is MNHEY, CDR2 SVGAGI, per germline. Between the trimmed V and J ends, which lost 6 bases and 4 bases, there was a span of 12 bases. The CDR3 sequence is CASRATGFYGYTF. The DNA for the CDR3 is TGTGCCAGCAGGGCAACAGGGTTCTATGGCTACACCTTC.

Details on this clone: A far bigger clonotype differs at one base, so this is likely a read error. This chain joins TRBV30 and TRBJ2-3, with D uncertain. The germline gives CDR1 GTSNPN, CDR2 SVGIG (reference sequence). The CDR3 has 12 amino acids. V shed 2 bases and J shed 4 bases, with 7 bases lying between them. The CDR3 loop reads CAWSIGADTQYF. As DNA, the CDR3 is TGTGCCTGGAGTATAGGAGCAGATACGCAGTATTTT.

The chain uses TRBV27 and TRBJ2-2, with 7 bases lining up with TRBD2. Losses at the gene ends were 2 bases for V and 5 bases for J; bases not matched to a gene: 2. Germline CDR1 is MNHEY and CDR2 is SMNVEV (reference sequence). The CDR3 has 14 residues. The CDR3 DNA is TGTGCCAGCAGTTTAGGGAGGGTAACCGGGGAGCTGTTTTTT. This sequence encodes CASSLGRVTGELFF.

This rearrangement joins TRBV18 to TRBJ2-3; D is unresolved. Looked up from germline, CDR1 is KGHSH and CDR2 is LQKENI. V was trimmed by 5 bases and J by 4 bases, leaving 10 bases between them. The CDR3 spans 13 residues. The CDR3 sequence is CASSIRASDTQYF. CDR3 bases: TGTGCCAGCTCAATACGGGCTTCAGATACGCAGTATTTT.

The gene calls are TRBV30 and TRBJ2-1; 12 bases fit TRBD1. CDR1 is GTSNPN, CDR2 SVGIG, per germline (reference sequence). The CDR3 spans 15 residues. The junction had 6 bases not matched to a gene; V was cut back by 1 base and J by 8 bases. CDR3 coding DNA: TGTGCCTGGAGTGGTGGGACAGGGGGCCCGGATGAGCAGTTCTTC. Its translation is CAWSGGTGGPDEQFF.